These 32 T cell receptor beta chains were all obtained from the same sample, sequenced in a study of CXCR3-negative and CXCR3-positive naive CD8 T cells. The authors made the TRB cDNA libraries by 5' RACE using UMI labels. TCRdb reprocessed the 5' RACE reads and keeps a single row for each CDR3 protein, giving no DNA. This repertoire includes over 100,000 distinct CDR3 sequences. Sequencing used naive CXCR3- CD8+ T cells from blood. Subset of the sample: CD45RO-CCR7+CD27+CD95- naive CD8+ T cells lacking CXCR3 (TNR3-). Receptor source: a human donor in good health. Some clones in this sample may be carry-over from other donors' samples.

The chain is built from TRBV12-3 or TRBV12-4 and TRBJ1-2; lacking DNA, the TRBD1 call made by TCRdb goes unchecked. The CDR3 sequence is 13 residues long. This CDR3 is CASRGQLIYGYTF.

The chain combines TRBV4-1 with TRBJ1-5; TCRdb outputs TRBD1, but without DNA this stays unchecked. This CDR3 contains 15 residues. From germline, CDR1 is MGHRA and CDR2 YSYEKL. The CDR3 loop reads CASSQPGQGYQPQHF.

This chain connects TRBV5-5 to TRBJ2-7; TCRdb gives TRBD2 as the D gene, but with no DNA this cannot be confirmed. Per the germline V gene, CDR1 is SGHKS and CDR2 is YYEKEE (reference sequence). The CDR3 sequence is 14 residues long. The CDR3 spells CATQPGGGDYEQYF.

The chain combines TRBV3-1 with TRBJ2-1; the TCRdb D gene call, TRBD1, has no DNA to confirm it. Germline assignment: CDR1 LGHDT and CDR2 YNNKEL (reference sequence). The CDR3 is 15 residues long. The CDR3 loop reads CASSHITGGYNEQFF.

V usage is TRBV20-1 and J usage is TRBJ2-2; TCRdb's D gene call, TRBD2, goes unchecked for lack of DNA. The germline V gene encodes CDR1 DFQATT and CDR2 SNEGSKA (reference sequence). CDR3 size: 13 residues. This CDR3 is CSAGTSGTGELFF.

This sequence joins TRBV12-3 or TRBV12-4 and TRBJ1-2; TCRdb's assignment of TRBD1 cannot be checked, as there is no DNA. The CDR3 length is 13 residues. The CDR3 here is CASSLRGNYGYTF.

The rearrangement links TRBV29-1 to TRBJ2-2; TCRdb proposes TRBD2, but this gene call is untestable without DNA. Germline CDR1 and CDR2: SQVTM and ANQGSEA. This CDR3 comprises 14 residues. The CDR3 sequence is CSVAGTSNTGELFF.

The chain carries TRBV28 and TRBJ1-5; TCRdb's assignment of TRBD1 cannot be checked, as there is no DNA. CDR1 MDHEN and CDR2 SYDVKM come from the germline V gene. The CDR3 runs to 16 residues. The CDR3 sequence: CASKEDRGGSNQPQHF.

The chain joins TRBV9 to TRBJ2-3; the TCRdb D gene call, TRBD1, has no DNA to confirm it. This CDR3 contains 14 residues. Germline lookup yields CDR1 SGDLS and CDR2 YYNGEE. The CDR3 loop is CASSVRGLWDTQYF.

The V call is TRBV20-1, the J call TRBJ2-7. Germline CDR1 DFQATT, CDR2 SNEGSKA (reference sequence). The CDR3 spans 13 residues. CDR3: CSATWVSSYEQYF.

The chain recombines TRBV10-3 with TRBJ2-4; TCRdb returns TRBD2, unconfirmable since there is no DNA. CDR3 length: 14 residues. CDR1 is ENHRY, CDR2 SYGVKD, per germline. The CDR3 reads CATGTREDKNIQYF.

The chain is built from TRBV12-3 or TRBV12-4 and TRBJ1-1. This CDR3 has 13 residues. The CDR3 spells CASSLWGNTEAFF.

The genes are TRBV7-9 and TRBJ2-1; TCRdb designates TRBD1, a call that cannot be tested without DNA. This CDR3 region has 16 residues. CDR1 is SEHNR and CDR2 is FQNEAQ in the germline V gene (reference sequence). The CDR3 loop is CASRSGGGSSYNEQFF.

The chain recombines TRBV16 with TRBJ1-5. The length of the CDR3 is 14 residues. Germline lookup yields CDR1 KGHSY and CDR2 FQNENV. Here the CDR3 reads CASSPRWGNQPQHF.

The genes are TRBV4-3 and TRBJ1-2; TCRdb outputs TRBD1, but without DNA this stays unchecked. Germline V lookup: CDR1 LGHNA, CDR2 YSLEER. The CDR3 is made up of 14 amino acids. The CDR3 region is CASSQDQGNYGYTF.

The gene calls are TRBV20-1 and TRBJ2-7; TCRdb indicates TRBD2, and absent DNA this call remains unverified. The V gene's germline CDR1 is DFQATT and CDR2 SNEGSKA (reference sequence). This CDR3 spans 12 amino acids. CDR3 in amino acids: CSARPGGLEQYF.

J is TRBJ2-5 and V is TRBV4-3; TCRdb's assignment of TRBD2 cannot be checked, as there is no DNA. The CDR3 has 13 amino acids. Germline V gene data show CDR1 as LGHNA and CDR2 as YSLEER. CDR3 sequence: CASSQAGGETQYF.

The genes are TRBV19 and TRBJ2-1; TCRdb's D gene call, TRBD1, goes unchecked for lack of DNA. In germline, CDR1 is LNHDA, CDR2 SQIVND (reference sequence). The CDR3 is made up of 14 amino acids. CDR3 amino acids: CASSIVSGQGEQFF.

This chain joins TRBV24-1 and TRBJ2-5; no DNA is available, so the TRBD2 call from TCRdb remains unchecked. Germline-derived CDR1 and CDR2 are KGHDR and SFDVKD. CDR3 size: 17 residues. Here the CDR3 reads CATSDYPLAGGSETHYF.

The J gene is TRBJ1-6, the V gene TRBV2. The length of the CDR3 is 18 residues. Germline CDR1 SNHLY, CDR2 FYNNEI. CDR3 in amino acids: CASSESAEGRGFNSPLHF.

The chain combines TRBV27 with TRBJ2-3; TCRdb lists TRBD1, though no DNA is available to test this call. Germline loops: CDR1 MNHEY, CDR2 SMNVEV (reference sequence). The CDR3 length is 16 residues. Here the CDR3 reads CASSLSIGTGTDTQYF.

The chain is built from TRBV5-6 and TRBJ2-2. The CDR3 covers 13 residues. CDR1 SGHDT and CDR2 YYEEEE come from the germline V gene. CDR3 sequence: CASSLGGAGELFF.

The V and J genes are TRBV7-8 and TRBJ2-7; TCRdb outputs TRBD1, but without DNA this stays unchecked. Germline V CDR1 and CDR2: SGHVS, FQNEAQ. The CDR3 has 15 residues. The CDR3: CASSPGTGPSYEQYF.

V gene TRBV15 combines with J gene TRBJ2-7; the TRBD1 assignment by TCRdb is unverifiable without DNA. Germline V gene lookup returns CDR1 LNHNV and CDR2 YYDKDF (reference sequence). The CDR3 is 14 amino acids. Here the CDR3 reads CATSREGQGSEQYF.

This rearrangement joins TRBV4-1 to TRBJ1-2. The CDR3 sequence is 12 residues long. Germline V CDR1 and CDR2: MGHRA, YSYEKL. The CDR3 protein is CASSQVPFGYTF.

The chain has TRBV4-1 and TRBJ2-1. Germline CDR1 reads MGHRA; CDR2 reads YSYEKL. This CDR3 has 16 residues. CDR3 residues: CASSQVRGGSYNEQFF.

This chain uses TRBV12-3 or TRBV12-4 with TRBJ2-7; TCRdb indicates TRBD1, and absent DNA this call remains unverified. The CDR3 is made up of 13 amino acids. CDR3 loop: CASRPTAGFEQYF.

The chain's CDR3 is CASSKGKGTGKVANTEAFF. The chain couples TRBV21-1 to TRBJ1-1; TCRdb's D call, TRBD1, is unchecked because there is no DNA. TRBV21-1 is deemed a pseudogene. The length of the CDR3 is 19 residues.

This chain joins TRBV12-3 or TRBV12-4 and TRBJ1-1. This CDR3 has 13 amino acids. The CDR3 reads CASRLGVNTEAFF.

The chain carries TRBV29-1 and TRBJ2-1; TCRdb outputs TRBD1, but without DNA this stays unchecked. Germline assignment: CDR1 SQVTM and CDR2 ANQGSEA. The CDR3 totals 14 residues. The CDR3 spells CSVLTGGGYNEQFF.

The CDR3 spells CASSIVPGQGAYEQYF. V is TRBV19 and J is TRBJ2-7; TCRdb proposes TRBD1, but this gene call is untestable without DNA. The CDR3 runs 16 residues. CDR1 and CDR2 (germline): LNHDA, SQIVND (reference sequence).

The chain recombines TRBV15 with TRBJ2-1; the D call of TRBD1 rests on TCRdb alone, since no DNA is present to check it. Germline CDR1 reads LNHNV; CDR2 reads YYDKDF (reference sequence). There are 23 residues in the CDR3. This chain's CDR3 is CATSRDRAGRDRGNRSSYNEQFF.